Detailed here is one T cell receptor beta chain. Antigen unknown. This CDR3 has 17 residues. The V segment lost 6 bases and the J segment 2 bases; nucleotides outside the gene matches: 10. Germline V lookup: CDR1 SGHTA, CDR2 FQGNSA. CD8+CD57+ cell expansion, shown by flow cytometry, had occurred in the patients selected for sequencing. These data belong to a study of CD8+CD57+ T cells in acquired aplastic anemia. Regarding the study as a whole: Patient and control CD8+ Simpson's diversity was not significantly different. Overlapping CD8+ CDR3 repertoires of patients and controls contained under 35 shared sequences.

According to the study, genomic DNA was the template for TCR beta VDJ and CDR3 profiling. Using its own MiXCR run on the reads, TCRdb lists one record per CDR3 protein. Seen here are hundreds of thousands of distinct CDR3 sequences, approximately 60% observed once, and the top ten hold approximately 1.3%. This receptor was taken from a human donor with aplastic anemia. The J gene is TRBJ2-1, the V gene TRBV7-2; 10 bases are a match to TRBD2. Sample: sorted CD4+, CD8+, or CD8+CD57+ T cells (not recorded which) from PBMCs. In nucleotides, the CDR3 is TGTGCCAGCAGGGGCTCGACTAGCGGGCTTACCTACAATGAGCAGTTCTTC. The encoded protein is CASRGSTSGLTYNEQFF.